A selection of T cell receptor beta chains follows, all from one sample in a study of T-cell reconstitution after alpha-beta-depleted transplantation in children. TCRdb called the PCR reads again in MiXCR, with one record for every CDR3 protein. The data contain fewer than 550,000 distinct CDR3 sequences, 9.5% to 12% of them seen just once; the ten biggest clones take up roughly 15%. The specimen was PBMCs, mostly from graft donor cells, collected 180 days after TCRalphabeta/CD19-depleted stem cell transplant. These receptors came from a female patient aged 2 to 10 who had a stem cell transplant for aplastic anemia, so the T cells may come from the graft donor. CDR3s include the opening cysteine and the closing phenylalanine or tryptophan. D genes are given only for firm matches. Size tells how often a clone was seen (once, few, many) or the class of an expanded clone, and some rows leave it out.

TGTGCCAGCAGCCTCTTGGACAGGGCTGGCTACACCTTC	CASSLLDRAGYTF	TRBV7-9	TRBJ1-2	TRBD1	many
TGCGCCACCCGAGGGACAGATACGCAGTATTTT	CATRGTDTQYF	TRBV5-1	TRBJ2-3	-	-
TGCGCCAGCAGCTTTGCTAGCGGGAGGGTGAGCACCGGGGAGCTGTTTTTT	CASSFASGRVSTGELFF	TRBV5-1	TRBJ2-2	TRBD2	-
TGTGCCAGCAGCTTCAGAGCGAGCCACACAGATACGCAGTATTTT	CASSFRASHTDTQYF	TRBV7-2	TRBJ2-3	-	few
TGTGCCAGCAGCTTGATGGGGAACTATGGCTACACCTTC	CASSLMGNYGYTF	TRBV5-5	TRBJ1-2	-	-
TGTGCCAGCAGTTGGGACAGGGTGGACACTGAAGCTTTCTTT	CASSWDRVDTEAFF	TRBV12-3/TRBV12-4	TRBJ1-1	TRBD1	many
TGCAGTGCCCCGGGGGTGAGCGGGAGGCTTAGCTCCTACAATGAGCAGTTCTTC	CSAPGVSGRLSSYNEQFF	TRBV20-1	TRBJ2-1	TRBD2	-
TGTGCTAGTGGTTTGGTAGTGGGGGGGGCCTACAATGAGCAGTTCTTC	CASGLVVGGAYNEQFF	TRBV12-5	TRBJ2-1	TRBD2	-
TGTGCCAGCAGTTACAGGGTGGAGTATAATACACCCCTCCACTTT	CASSYRVEYNTPLHF	TRBV12-3/TRBV12-4	TRBJ1-6	-	-
TGTGCCAGCAGTCCTGACAGGTCGACGGGCTACACCTTC	CASSPDRSTGYTF	TRBV7-2	TRBJ1-2	-	many
TGTGCCAGCAGCCAAGAAAGGAGTTGGGGCTACACCTTC	CASSQERSWGYTF	TRBV14	TRBJ1-2	-	few
TGTGCCAGCAGCCAAGAACATCGGGGCTCGGGAGATACGCAGTATTTT	CASSQEHRGSGDTQYF	TRBV14	TRBJ2-3	-	-
TGTGCCATCAACCGACAGGGTGTCGTCAATGAGCAGTTCTTC	CAINRQGVVNEQFF	TRBV10-3	TRBJ2-1	TRBD1	-
TGTGCCAGCAGCCAGAGGGGTGGGGATCAGCCCCAGCATTTT	CASSQRGGDQPQHF	TRBV9	TRBJ1-5	-	many
TGCAGTGCTAGAGATCTTAACGGCAGGGACAATGAGCAGTTCTTC	CSARDLNGRDNEQFF	TRBV20-1	TRBJ2-1	-	few
TGCGCCAGCAGCCAAGATGGTCCCTTGGGTGGAAACACCATATATTTT	CASSQDGPLGGNTIYF	TRBV4-3	TRBJ1-3	-	-
TGCAGCGTTGAAGATCGGCCGGCCCAGCGGACCCAGTACTTC	CSVEDRPAQRTQYF	TRBV29-1	TRBJ2-5	-	few
TGTGCCACCAGTGAAACCGGGACAGGGGGTCGAACTGAAGCTTTCTTT	CATSETGTGGRTEAFF	TRBV24-1	TRBJ1-1	TRBD1	-
TGCGCCAGCAGCCGGTCCATCCTCGGACAGGGTGTGAACGAGCAGTACTTC	CASSRSILGQGVNEQYF	TRBV4-3	TRBJ2-7	TRBD1	-
TGTGCCAGCAGCCGACTAGCGAGTTCCTCCTACGAGCAGTACTTC	CASSRLASSSYEQYF	TRBV12-3/TRBV12-4	TRBJ2-7	TRBD2	-
TGTGCCAGCAGTGAACCCAGGACAGGGTCGAAATACAATGAGCAGTTCTTC	CASSEPRTGSKYNEQFF	TRBV25-1	TRBJ2-1	TRBD1	-
TGCAGCGCCCAGGGGGCCAGTCCTCAAGATCCCCAGCATTTT	CSAQGASPQDPQHF	TRBV29-1	TRBJ1-5	TRBD1	-
TGTGCCAGCACCCACCCGGGCCCCCTCAGGAAAGATACGCAGTATTTT	CASTHPGPLRKDTQYF	TRBV7-2	TRBJ2-3	-	few
TGTGCCAGCTCACCAGGAGGGGAAAACATTCAGTACTTC	CASSPGGENIQYF	TRBV18	TRBJ2-4	-	few
TGTGCCAGCAGTTTAGGGGACTTCCAACGGGAGACCCAGTACTTC	CASSLGDFQRETQYF	TRBV28	TRBJ2-5	-	few
TGTGCCAGTAGTCCTGGGCCCGGGGGAGGGCCCCAGCATTTT	CASSPGPGGGPQHF	TRBV19	TRBJ1-5	-	-
TGTGCCAGCAGTCTCACAACCCCGGTCGTATACGAGCAGTACTTC	CASSLTTPVVYEQYF	TRBV27	TRBJ2-7	-	-
TGCAGCGTGCTAACTAGCGGGAGGAGCACAGATACGCAGTATTTT	CSVLTSGRSTDTQYF	TRBV29-1	TRBJ2-3	TRBD2	few
TGTGCCAGCAGCTTAACGGGGAGCAACACCATATATTTT	CASSLTGSNTIYF	TRBV7-8	TRBJ1-3	-	-
TGCGCCAGCAGCTTGGGGGGCCGTAGCGGGGGCCAAACTTGGTACTTC	CASSLGGRSGGQTWYF	TRBV5-1	TRBJ2-7	TRBD2	-
TGCAGTGCTAGAGTTCCTTATGGCTACACCTTC	CSARVPYGYTF	TRBV20-1	TRBJ1-2	-	-
TGTGCCAGCAGCCAGGGAGGGGTTTACGAGCAGTACTTC	CASSQGGVYEQYF	TRBV21-1	TRBJ2-7	-	-
TGCGCCAGCAGCGTGGACAGGGGGCAATACAATGAGCAGTTCTTC	CASSVDRGQYNEQFF	TRBV5-1	TRBJ2-1	TRBD1	many
TGTGCCAGCAGTCCCCGGGACTATAATTCACCCCTCCACTTT	CASSPRDYNSPLHF	TRBV12-3/TRBV12-4	TRBJ1-6	-	few
TGTGCCAGCAGTTTACCCAGGTGGTATGACACCGGGGAGCTGTTTTTT	CASSLPRWYDTGELFF	TRBV28	TRBJ2-2	-	few
TGTGCCAGCAGCCGTACAGTGGGTTCCTACGAGCAGTACTTC	CASSRTVGSYEQYF	TRBV7-2	TRBJ2-7	-	-
TGCAGTGCTATTTTGTGGTTTTCTAGCACAGATACGCAGTATTTT	CSAILWFSSTDTQYF	TRBV20-1	TRBJ2-3	-	-
TGTGCTAGTGGTTTGGGACCGCGTGGCGGAGCTTTCTTT	CASGLGPRGGAFF	TRBV12-5	TRBJ1-1	-	-
TGTGCCAGCAGACGGAACAGGGCAGATACGCAGTATTTT	CASRRNRADTQYF	TRBV6-2/TRBV6-3	TRBJ2-3	-	many
TGCGCCAGCAGCTCACAGGGGGCCGACCAAGAGACCCAGTACTTC	CASSSQGADQETQYF	TRBV5-1	TRBJ2-5	TRBD1	many
TGCGCCAGCAGACTATACTCAGATACGCAGTATTTT	CASRLYSDTQYF	TRBV5-1	TRBJ2-3	-	-
TGCAGTGCTTATCAGGGTGACGGGAATGAAAAACTGTTTTTT	CSAYQGDGNEKLFF	TRBV20-1	TRBJ1-4	-	many
TGTGCCAGTAGTAAAGAGGGACTACCTCAAGAGACCCAGTACTTC	CASSKEGLPQETQYF	TRBV19	TRBJ2-5	TRBD2	-
TGTGCCAGCAGCCAAAGGATAGCGGGCCCGCCGGGGGAGCAGTTCTTC	CASSQRIAGPPGEQFF	TRBV3-1	TRBJ2-1	TRBD2	-
TGTGCCAGCAGCCAAGATCCCAGACTCCCCCCTGAAAAACTGTTTTTT	CASSQDPRLPPEKLFF	TRBV4-2	TRBJ1-4	-	few
TGCGCCAGCAGCGGTCGGGACAGAGTCTCTGGCTACACCTTC	CASSGRDRVSGYTF	TRBV5-1	TRBJ1-2	TRBD1	-
TGTGCCAGCAGCAAACTAGCGGGAGCCCAAGAGACCCAGTACTTC	CASSKLAGAQETQYF	TRBV12-3/TRBV12-4	TRBJ2-5	TRBD2	few
TGTGCCAGCAGTTTCGGACAGGTTCTTAGAGGCTACACCTTC	CASSFGQVLRGYTF	TRBV28	TRBJ1-2	TRBD1	few
TGTGCCAGCAGCCAACCACAGAGATCTAGCACAGATACGCAGTATTTT	CASSQPQRSSTDTQYF	TRBV4-2	TRBJ2-3	-	few
TGTGCCAGTGCAGGAACAGGGAAGGCCGGGGAGCTGTTTTTT	CASAGTGKAGELFF	TRBV6-1	TRBJ2-2	-	few
TGTGCCAGCAGCTCGCCGGGGGGAGTTTCCGCGGAGAATGAGCAGTTCTTC	CASSSPGGVSAENEQFF	TRBV11-2	TRBJ2-1	TRBD2	-